This is a list of T cell receptor beta chains from one sample in a study of technical replicates of blood from a handful of donors. Profiled with immunoSEQ multiplex PCR; TCRdb holds only in-frame clones, not every one. This sample has 85,000 to 90,000 clones, with about 90% found just once. Sequenced: T cells isolated from PBMCs. Every receptor here comes from a human donor in good health. CDR3s leave out the opening cysteine and the closing phenylalanine or tryptophan. D genes are given only for firm matches. Rows give clone size only sometimes, using once, few, many, or a class for an expanded clone.

size: -
V: TRBV6-5
D: -
CDR3: ASSPTGTTYEQY

size: -
V: TRBV5-4
D: -
CDR3: ASSALNLRTEAF

size: -
V: TRBV6-5
D: TRBD1
CDR3: ASRVTGAYYEQY

size: once
V: TRBV10-2
D: TRBD2
CDR3: ASLLRPAGANEQF

size: -
V: TRBV11-2
D: TRBD2
CDR3: ASSPRTSGDTDTQY

size: -
V: TRBV6-1
D: -
CDR3: ASSEKRPGGPEKLF

size: -
V: TRBV20-1
D: -
CDR3: RSEPQH

size: -
V: TRBV5-4
D: -
CDR3: ASSLGQLNEKLF

size: -
V: TRBV19
D: TRBD1
CDR3: ASSIWGQKLF

size: -
V: TRBV5-8
D: -
CDR3: ASSLVEGGSYGYT

size: -
V: TRBV28
D: -
CDR3: ASSPPGASGGYT

size: -
V: TRBV30
D: TRBD1
CDR3: AWSHRGQGRGYT

size: -
V: TRBV20-1
D: -
CDR3: SATQGDEQF

size: -
V: TRBV5-6
D: -
CDR3: ASSLPQGLQETQY

size: -
V: TRBV6-1
D: -
CDR3: ASSGRVWETQY

size: -
V: TRBV29-1
D: TRBD1
CDR3: SVEGDRVQQTQY

size: -
V: TRBV5-4
D: -
CDR3: ASSFGPGNAGELF

size: -
V: TRBV5-8
D: -
CDR3: ASSLVQVLNQPQH

size: -
V: TRBV7-8
D: TRBD1
CDR3: ASSLEGQSSYEQY

size: -
V: TRBV5-4
D: TRBD2
CDR3: ASSLGVGGRAPSTDTQY

size: -
V: TRBV5-4
D: -
CDR3: ASSADTSNTGELF

size: once
V: TRBV28
D: TRBD1
CDR3: ASSVLDRGEETQY

size: -
V: TRBV6-4
D: -
CDR3: ASSVTGTAYEQY

size: -
V: TRBV29-1
D: TRBD1
CDR3: SVGGQATNEKLF

size: -
V: TRBV7-2
D: -
CDR3: ASSLTPGGTQY

size: -
V: TRBV5-1
D: -
CDR3: ASSFIKEYNEQF

size: -
V: TRBV5-1
D: TRBD2
CDR3: ASSILADEETQY

size: -
V: TRBV5-1
D: TRBD2
CDR3: ASSSPGLAGGNEQF

size: -
V: TRBV28
D: -
CDR3: ASYTVGAIYNEQF

size: once
V: TRBV7-9
D: -
CDR3: ASSFDSYGGYT

size: once
V: TRBV6-1
D: TRBD1
CDR3: ASRQGGNYGYT

size: few
V: TRBV29-1
D: -
CDR3: SAEDTYEQY

size: -
V: TRBV7-3
D: -
CDR3: ASSLLVRGGPNEQF

size: -
V: TRBV6-5
D: -
CDR3: ASSWELGPNSPLH

size: few
V: TRBV5-1
D: -
CDR3: ASSLEGAEGYT

size: -
V: TRBV4-1
D: TRBD2
CDR3: ASSHGWTSSKDADTQY

size: -
V: TRBV4-1
D: TRBD1
CDR3: ASSQGGFGQGNYGYT

size: -
V: TRBV29-1
D: -
CDR3: STRSVAETQY